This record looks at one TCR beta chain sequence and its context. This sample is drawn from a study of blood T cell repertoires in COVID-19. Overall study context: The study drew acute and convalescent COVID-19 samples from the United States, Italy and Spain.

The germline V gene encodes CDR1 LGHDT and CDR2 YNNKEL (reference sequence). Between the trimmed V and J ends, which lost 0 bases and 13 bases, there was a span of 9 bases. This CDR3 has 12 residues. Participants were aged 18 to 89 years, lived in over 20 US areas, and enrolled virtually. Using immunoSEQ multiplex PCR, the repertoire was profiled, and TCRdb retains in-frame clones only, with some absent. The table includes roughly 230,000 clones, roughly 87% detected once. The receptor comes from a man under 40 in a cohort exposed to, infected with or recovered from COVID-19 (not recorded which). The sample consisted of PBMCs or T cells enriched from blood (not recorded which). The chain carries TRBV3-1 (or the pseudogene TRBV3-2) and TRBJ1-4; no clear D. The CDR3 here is CASSQEWGGLFF. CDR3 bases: TGTGCCAGCAGCCAAGAATGGGGAGGACTGTTTTTT.